The subject of this entry is one T cell receptor (beta chain). Its antigen is still unknown. The CDR3 extends over 14 amino acids. The germline CDR1 and CDR2 sequences are MGHRA and YSYEKL. UMI labels and 5' RACE were used to prepare the TRB cDNA libraries. Reprocessing the 5' RACE reads, TCRdb reports a single entry for every CDR3 protein and omits DNA. In all, the sample yields 100,000 to 150,000 distinct CDR3 sequences. This specimen comes from a study of CXCR3-negative and CXCR3-positive naive CD8 T cells. Broader study findings: Greater hydrophobicity was found in TRB CDR3s of CXCR3-positive naive cells than of CXCR3-negative naive cells.

Naive cells were sorted as CD45RO-, CCR7+, CD27+ and CD95-. This receptor was identified in a human donor in good health. Some clones in this sample may be carry-over from other donors' samples. Sequences were obtained from naive CXCR3- CD8+ T cells from blood. Subset meaning: CD45RO-CCR7+CD27+CD95- naive CD8+ T cells lacking CXCR3 (TNR3-). V gene TRBV4-1 combines with J gene TRBJ2-5; TCRdb's assignment of TRBD1 cannot be checked, as there is no DNA. This CDR3 is CASSPRGSDETQYF.